This T cell receptor beta chain was sequenced during a study of OX40 agonist ivuxolimab in advanced cancers. Whole-study context: Treatment of patients was with ivuxolimab, an agonistic anti-OX40 (CD134) antibody. Broader study findings: Averaged across samples, CD8+ T cells carried more expanded clones than CD4+ did.

Comment on this clone: Its antigen is currently unknown.

V was trimmed by 0 bases and J by 0 bases, leaving 13 bases between them. This CDR3 has 18 residues. The germline V gene has CDR1 SGHRS and CDR2 YFSETQ. Clones were read by immunoSEQ multiplex PCR, and TCRdb kept only the in-frame ones, dropping some. The table has about 35,000 clones, approximately 79% seen once; the top ten hold about 14%. The chain employs TRBV5-1 and TRBJ2-6; D gene uncertain. This clonotype was obtained from an adult with an advanced solid tumor such as melanoma, head and neck, liver or kidney cancer. The material sequenced was CD4+ or CD8+ T cells sorted from blood, taken in a trial of the OX40 agonist ivuxolimab. The CDR3 nucleotides read TGCGCCAGCAGCTTGGTAGTGTACAGTAGCTCTGGGGCCAACGTCCTGACTTTC. Protein sequence: CASSLVVYSSSGANVLTF. Supplemented by reference TRBV5-1 and TRBJ2-6, the full variable domain reads KAGVTQTPRYLIKTRGQQVTLSCSPISGHRSVSWYQQTPGQGLQFLFEYFSETQRNKGNFPGRFSGRQFSNSRSEMNVSTLELGDSALYLCASSLVVYSSSGANVLTFGAGSRLTVL.